Sequencing of this T cell receptor beta chain was carried out in a study of CD8 T cells in Susac syndrome. TCR beta sequencing covered blood CD8+ and CD4+ T cells. Bulk CD8+ and CD4+ cells came from magnetic negative isolation; CD8+ TEMRA by FACS. An amount of RNA that ranged from roughly 0.5 to 1 ug was reverse transcribed with random hexamers. By means of immunoSEQ multiplex PCR, TCR beta CDR3 spanning 54 Vbeta and 13 Jbeta underwent amplification. Via MiXCR, TCRdb re-called the immunoSEQ multiplex PCR reads, giving one row per CDR3 protein. The table has around 71,000 distinct CDR3 sequences, 96% seen once. The receptor was derived from a human donor with multiple sclerosis. The specimen sequenced was CD4+ T cells from PBMCs.

The CDR3 here is CATVVAGASTDTQYF. The CDR3, as DNA: TGTGCCACCGTCGTCGCGGGGGCGAGCACAGATACGCAGTATTTT. The J gene is TRBJ2-3, the V gene TRBV5-4; D may be TRBD2 (7 bases). CDR1 is SGHNT, CDR2 YYREEE, per germline (reference sequence). The germline V and J ends were trimmed by 9 bases and 0 bases, with 17 bases remaining between them. The CDR3 contains 15 residues.